These 18 T cell receptor beta chains were sequenced from one sample in a study of blood T cell repertoires in COVID-19. Assay: immunoSEQ multiplex PCR; the TCRdb copy retains only in-frame clones and omits some. This sample has under 200,000 clones; 88% occur once, and the top ten carry around 24%. What was sequenced was peripheral blood. Every receptor here comes from a man aged 60-69 years with acute or convalescent COVID-19.

This rearrangement joins TRBV18 to TRBJ1-1; no firm D call. Trimming cost V 3 bases and J 2 bases, with 4 bases left between them. The CDR3 consists of 12 residues. Germline V gene lookup returns CDR1 KGHSH and CDR2 LQKENI. The CDR3 DNA sequence: TGTGCCAGCTCACCGTCTAACACTGAAGCTTTCTTT. Translated, it gives CASSPSNTEAFF. The complete variable domain, with remaining parts taken from reference TRBV18 and TRBJ1-1, reads NAGVMQNPRHLVRRRGQEARLRCSPMKGHSHVYWYRQLPEEGLKFMVYLQKENIIDESGMPKERFSAEFPKEGPSILRIQQVVRGDSAAYFCASSPSNTEAFFGQGTRLTVV.

This chain links TRBV2 with TRBJ1-1; D is ambiguous. Between the trimmed V and J ends, which lost 4 bases and 1 base, there was a span of 7 bases. CDR1 and CDR2 (germline): SNHLY, FYNNEI. The CDR3 spans 13 residues. In DNA form, the CDR3 reads TGTGCCAGCAGTGTTAATTGGAACACTGAAGCTTTCTTT. Encoded protein: CASSVNWNTEAFF.

The chain employs TRBV4-1 and TRBJ2-3; no clear D gene. This CDR3 has 13 residues. The germline V gene has CDR1 MGHRA and CDR2 YSYEKL. The V end was cut by 5 bases, the J end by 4 bases, with 10 bases between. This chain's CDR3 is CASSLALPDTQYF. The CDR3, as DNA: TGCGCCAGCAGCTTGGCCCTCCCAGATACGCAGTATTTT.

The chain joins TRBV4-1 to TRBJ1-5; 8 bases line up with TRBD1. With V trimmed by 4 bases and J by 0 bases, 2 bases remained unmatched. Germline V CDR1 and CDR2: MGHRA, YSYEKL. This CDR3 comprises 15 residues. CDR3 nucleotide sequence: TGCGCCAGCAGCCTGACAGGGGATAGCAATCAGCCCCAGCATTTT. This codes for CASSLTGDSNQPQHF.

This chain joins TRBV3-1 (or the pseudogene TRBV3-2) and TRBJ2-1; no clear D. Trimming removed 4 bases at V and 3 bases at J, with 10 bases between. There are 14 residues in the CDR3. The germline V gene encodes CDR1 LGHDT and CDR2 YNNKEL (reference sequence). This CDR3 reads CASSPVSGYNEQFF. The CDR3 DNA sequence: TGTGCCAGCAGCCCCGTGTCGGGCTACAATGAGCAGTTCTTC.

In its sample, this clone was seen once. The chain links TRBV6-1 to TRBJ1-5, with TRBD1 matching over 7 bases. This CDR3 has 16 residues. The junction had 9 bases not matched to a gene; V was cut back by 3 bases and J by 4 bases. Germline values: CDR1 MNHNS, CDR2 SASEGT. In DNA form, the CDR3 reads TGTGCCAGCAGTGAGGGAACGGGACAGCGTAATCAGCCCCAGCATTTT. Amino acids: CASSEGTGQRNQPQHF.

The rearrangement joins TRBV9 to TRBJ1-3; possible D gene TRBD1, 6 bases. Trimming shortened V by 1 base and J by 3 bases, and 8 bases separated the two germline ends. This CDR3 has 14 residues. Germline-derived CDR1 and CDR2 are SGDLS and YYNGEE. The CDR3: CASSVRGGGNTIYF. CDR3 DNA sequence: TGTGCCAGCAGCGTAAGAGGGGGTGGAAACACCATATATTTT.

The chain uses TRBV2 and TRBJ2-3; tentative D call: TRBD2 (5 bases). This CDR3 region has 17 residues. V shed 6 bases and J shed 3 bases, with 22 bases lying between them. CDR1 is SNHLY, CDR2 FYNNEI, per germline. Written as DNA, the CDR3 is TGTGCCAGCAGGACCTCCGAGCGGAGCAGTTGGACAGATACGCAGTATTTT. Translation gives CASRTSERSSWTDTQYF.

Points on this clone: Other DNA sequences in this sample translate to the same CDR3. The chain couples TRBV9 to TRBJ2-5; TRBD1 aligns across 7 bases. V dropped 3 bases and J dropped 3; count of bases not matched to a gene: 5. Germline V CDR1 and CDR2: SGDLS, YYNGEE. The CDR3 runs 14 residues. The CDR3 DNA follows: TGTGCCAGCAGCGCTGCCGGGACAGAAGAGACCCAGTACTTC. It is translated as CASSAAGTEETQYF.

The chain recombines TRBV5-4 with TRBJ1-2, with a tentative D call TRBD1 (6 bases). The CDR3 runs 13 residues. Trimming stripped 0 bases from V and 8 bases from J, with 11 bases between. Germline-derived CDR1 and CDR2 are SGHNT and YYREEE (reference sequence). The CDR3, as DNA: TGTGCCAGCAGCTTGGAACAGGGCCACGGCTACACCTTC. Translated, it gives CASSLEQGHGYTF.

The V gene is TRBV2, the J gene TRBJ2-2; 7 bases are shared with TRBD1. V lost 10 bases to trimming and J lost 4 bases; unmatched junction nucleotides: 6. Germline loops: CDR1 SNHLY, CDR2 FYNNEI. The CDR3 has 13 residues. The CDR3 protein is CATRQGGTGELFF. Here the CDR3 DNA reads TGTGCCACCAGACAGGGTGGCACCGGGGAGCTGTTTTTT.

The V and J genes are TRBV3-1 (or the pseudogene TRBV3-2) and TRBJ2-2; TRBD1 aligns across 12 bases. Germline values: CDR1 LGHDT, CDR2 YNNKEL (reference sequence). V gave up 1 base and J gave up 6 bases; unmatched junction bases: 6. CDR3 length equals 17 residues. Here the CDR3 DNA reads TGTGCCAGCAGCCAAGGGGGACAGGGGGCGATTGCCGGGGAGCTGTTTTTT. Translating gives CASSQGGQGAIAGELFF.

The rearrangement links TRBV19 to TRBJ2-1, with 8 positions matching TRBD1. Germline assignment: CDR1 LNHDA and CDR2 SQIVND (reference sequence). The CDR3 is 15 amino acids. The J segment lost 1 base and the V segment lost 4 bases, leaving 3 bases of the junction unmatched. The CDR3 spells CASSTYRGSYNEQFF. The DNA for the CDR3 is TGTGCCAGTAGTACGTACAGGGGGTCCTACAATGAGCAGTTCTTC. The variable domain in full, completed from reference TRBV19 and TRBJ2-1, reads DGGITQSPKYLFRKEGQNVTLSCEQNLNHDAMYWYRQDPGQGLRLIYYSQIVNDFQKGDIAEGYSVSREKKESFPLTVTSAQKNPTAFYLCASSTYRGSYNEQFFGPGTRLTVL.

This clone was found once. The CDR3 DNA is TGTGCCAGCAGCCCATATCAGGGGGGATACAATGAGCAGTTCTTC. Residues: CASSPYQGGYNEQFF. The gene calls are TRBV7-9 and TRBJ2-1, with TRBD1 as a possible D gene (7 bases). The V end was cut by 5 bases, the J end by 4 bases, with 15 bases between. The germline gives CDR1 SEHNR, CDR2 FQNEAQ (reference sequence). The CDR3 runs to 15 residues. Combining the CDR3 with reference TRBV7-9 and TRBJ2-1 gives the whole variable domain DTGVSQNPRHKITKRGQNVTFRCDPISEHNRLYWYRQTLGQGPEFLTYFQNEAQLEKSRLLSDRFSAERPKGSFSTLEIQRTEQGDSAMYLCASSPYQGGYNEQFFGPGTRLTVL.

Of note for this clone: Compared with germline, one end of the junction differs, possibly owing to a read error. V gene TRBV3-1 (or the pseudogene TRBV3-2) combines with J gene TRBJ1-2, with D possibly matching TRBD1 (6 bases). The germline CDR1 and CDR2 sequences are LGHDT and YNNKEL (reference sequence). The CDR3 covers 15 residues. This CDR3 is CASSEDSGAGAGYTF. The CDR3, as DNA: TGTGCCAGCAGCGAAGACTCAGGGGCAGGGGCCGGCTACACCTTC.

The chain recombines TRBV30 with TRBJ2-5, with 14 bases aligning to TRBD2. Germline loops: CDR1 GTSNPN, CDR2 SVGIG (reference sequence). The CDR3 runs to 13 residues. The trim removed 5 bases at V and 5 bases at J, leaving 1 base unmatched. CDR3: CAWGTSGSETQYF. The CDR3 region has the DNA TGTGCCTGGGGGACTAGCGGGAGTGAGACCCAGTACTTC.

The chain recombines TRBV19 with TRBJ2-2; maybe TRBD2 (6 bases). The length of the CDR3 is 15 residues. V was clipped by 3 bases and J by 3 bases, with 11 bases between them. Germline V gene sequence: CDR1 LNHDA, CDR2 SQIVND (reference sequence). CDR3 residues: CASSIPPSDTGELFF. In nucleotides, the CDR3 is TGTGCCAGTAGTATCCCTCCTAGCGACACCGGGGAGCTGTTTTTT.

J is TRBJ2-5 and V is TRBV6-5, with 7 nucleotides matching TRBD1. Germline CDR1 MNHEY, CDR2 SVGAGI. V gave up 6 bases and J gave up 2 bases; unmatched junction bases: 3. The CDR3 length is 13 residues. CDR3 coding DNA: TGTGCCAGCAGCACAGGGGATCAAGAGACCCAGTACTTC. The encoded protein is CASSTGDQETQYF.